These 8 T cell receptor beta chains were all obtained from the same sample, sequenced in a study of control samples from healthy donors and cancer patients. TCRdb keeps only in-frame clones here, not all; method: immunoSEQ multiplex PCR. The sample has about 120,000 clones; about 89% are singletons. Sequenced sample: blood. All receptors derive from a woman between 18 and 29 years old in good health.

CDR3 DNA: TGTGCCAGCAGCGTAGCAGGGTTTGGAAACACCATATATTTT. It yields the protein CASSVAGFGNTIYF. The chain recombines TRBV9 with TRBJ1-3, with a tentative D call TRBD1 (5 bases). Germline V gene data show CDR1 as SGDLS and CDR2 as YYNGEE. Between the trimmed V and J ends, which lost 0 bases and 3 bases, there was a span of 7 bases. The CDR3 runs 14 residues.

This clone has only a few counts. CDR3 amino acids: CSVVPGERGYTF. DNA of the CDR3: TGCAGCGTTGTACCGGGTGAGCGTGGCTACACCTTC. The chain is built from TRBV29-1 and TRBJ1-2; D remains ambiguous. V lost 4 bases and J lost 7, with 13 bases in between. There are 12 residues in the CDR3. Germline loops: CDR1 SQVTM, CDR2 ANQGSEA.

The rearrangement joins TRBV15 to TRBJ2-3, with D uncertain. CDR3 length: 14 residues. Between the trimmed V and J ends, which lost 1 base and 4 bases, there was a span of 9 bases. Germline V gene lookup returns CDR1 LNHNV and CDR2 YYDKDF (reference sequence). The CDR3 DNA reads as TGTGCCACCAGCAGAGCTAGAGGATCAGATACGCAGTATTTT. Translation gives CATSRARGSDTQYF.

This clone was counted between two and nine times. The genes are TRBV28 and TRBJ2-6; maybe TRBD1 (5 bases). The germline V gene encodes CDR1 MDHEN and CDR2 SYDVKM. V was cut by 5 bases and J by 4 bases, with 12 bases left in between. The CDR3 loop spans 15 amino acids. The CDR3 nucleotides are TGTGCCAGCAGTGCTCAGGGTATCGGGGCCAACGTCCTGACTTTC. It translates to CASSAQGIGANVLTF.

V and J are TRBV28 and TRBJ1-5, with TRBD1 identical over 9 bases. V trimming: 6 bases; J trimming: 3 bases; junction bases outside the gene matches: 9. The germline V gene encodes CDR1 MDHEN and CDR2 SYDVKM. CDR3 length: 16 amino acids. Written as DNA, the CDR3 is TGTGCCAGCAGCCCCCGGACAGGGGCTTACAATCAGCCCCAGCATTTT. The encoded protein is CASSPRTGAYNQPQHF. The whole variable domain, filled in from reference TRBV28 and TRBJ1-5, reads DVKVTQSSRYLVKRTGEKVFLECVQDMDHENMFWYRQDPGLGLRLIYFSYDVKMKEKGDIPEGYSVSREKKERFSLILESASTNQTSMYLCASSPRTGAYNQPQHFGDGTRLSIL.

CDR3 loop: CATSVGGANTEAFF. CDR3 nucleotide sequence: TGTGCCACCAGTGTCGGGGGGGCGAACACTGAAGCTTTCTTT. The chain uses TRBV24-1 and TRBJ1-1, with D possibly matching TRBD1 (6 bases). The V end lost 5 bases, the J end lost 1 base, and 10 bases lay between the germline ends. The germline V gene has CDR1 KGHDR and CDR2 SFDVKD. This CDR3 has 14 amino acids.

The genes are TRBV2 and TRBJ1-6, with TRBD1 identical over 9 bases. This CDR3 has 15 amino acids. CDR1 is SNHLY and CDR2 is FYNNEI in the germline V gene. The trim removed 5 bases at V and 10 bases at J, leaving 9 bases unmatched. CDR3 sequence: CASSPTGTGRSPLHF. The CDR3, as DNA: TGTGCCAGCAGTCCAACCGGGACAGGGCGGTCACCCCTCCACTTT.

The CDR3 here is CASSPDTSPTHNEQFF. The CDR3 DNA reads TGTGCCAGCAGTCCGGACACCTCGCCCACCCACAATGAGCAGTTCTTC. J is TRBJ2-1 and V is TRBV27, with D possibly matching TRBD1 (5 bases). CDR3 size: 16 residues. The germline V gene has CDR1 MNHEY and CDR2 SMNVEV (reference sequence). V lost 5 bases to trimming and J lost 5 bases, with 19 bases between them.